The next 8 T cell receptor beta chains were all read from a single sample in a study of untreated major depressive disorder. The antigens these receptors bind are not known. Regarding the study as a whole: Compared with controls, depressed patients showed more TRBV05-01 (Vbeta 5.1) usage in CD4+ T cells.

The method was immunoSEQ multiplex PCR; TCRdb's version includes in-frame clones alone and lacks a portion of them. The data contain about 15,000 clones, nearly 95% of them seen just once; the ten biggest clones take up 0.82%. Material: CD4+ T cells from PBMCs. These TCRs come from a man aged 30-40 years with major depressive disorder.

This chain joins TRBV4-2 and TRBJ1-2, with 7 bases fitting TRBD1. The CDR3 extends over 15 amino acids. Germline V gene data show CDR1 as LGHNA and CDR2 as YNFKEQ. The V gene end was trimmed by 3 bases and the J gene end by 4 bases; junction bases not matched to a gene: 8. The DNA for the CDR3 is TGTGCCAGCAGCCAGGCTGACAGGGAGGGCTATGGCTACACCTTC. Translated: CASSQADREGYGYTF.

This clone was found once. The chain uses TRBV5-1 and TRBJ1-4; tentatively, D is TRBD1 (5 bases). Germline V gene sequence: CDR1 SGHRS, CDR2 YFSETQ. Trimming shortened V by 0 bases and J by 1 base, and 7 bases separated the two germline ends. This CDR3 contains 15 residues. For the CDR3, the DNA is TGCGCCAGCAGCTTGGGTAGGGGAACTAATGAAAAACTGTTTTTT. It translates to CASSLGRGTNEKLFF.

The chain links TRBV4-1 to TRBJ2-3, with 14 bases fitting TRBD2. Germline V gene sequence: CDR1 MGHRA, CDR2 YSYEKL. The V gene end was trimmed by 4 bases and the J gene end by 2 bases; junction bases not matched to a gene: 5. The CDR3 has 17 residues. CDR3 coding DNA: TGCGCCAGCAGCCTACCGGGACTAGCGGGGGTCACAGATACGCAGTATTTT. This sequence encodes CASSLPGLAGVTDTQYF.

The CDR3 DNA sequence: TGTGCCAGCTCACCGAACAGGGCAGAAAGGACTGAAGCTTTCTTT. Amino acid sequence: CASSPNRAERTEAFF. This sequence joins TRBV18 and TRBJ1-1, with D possibly TRBD1 on 6 matching bases. The CDR3 extends over 15 amino acids. Germline assignment: CDR1 KGHSH and CDR2 LQKENI. Between the trimmed V and J ends, which lost 3 bases and 5 bases, there was a span of 16 bases.

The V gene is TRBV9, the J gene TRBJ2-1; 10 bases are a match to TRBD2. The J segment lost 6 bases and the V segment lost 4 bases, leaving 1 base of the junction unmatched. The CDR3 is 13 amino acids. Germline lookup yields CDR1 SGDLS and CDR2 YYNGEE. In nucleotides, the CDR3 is TGTGCCAGCAGCTTAGCGGGGGGCAATGAGCAGTTCTTC. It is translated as CASSLAGGNEQFF.

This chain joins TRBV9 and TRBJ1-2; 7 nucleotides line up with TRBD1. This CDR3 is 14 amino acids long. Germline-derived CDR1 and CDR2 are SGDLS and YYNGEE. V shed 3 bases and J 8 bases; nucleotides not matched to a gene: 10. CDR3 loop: CASSAQQGTRGYTF. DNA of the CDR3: TGTGCCAGCAGCGCCCAACAGGGGACGAGAGGCTACACCTTC.

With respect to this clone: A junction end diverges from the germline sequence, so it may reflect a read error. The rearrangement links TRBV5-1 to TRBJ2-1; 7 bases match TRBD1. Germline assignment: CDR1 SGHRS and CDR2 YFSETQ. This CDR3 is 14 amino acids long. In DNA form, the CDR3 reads TGCGCCAGCAGCTTGGAGGGGGCCAGCGGTTTAAAGCTCTTC. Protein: CASSLEGASGLKLF.

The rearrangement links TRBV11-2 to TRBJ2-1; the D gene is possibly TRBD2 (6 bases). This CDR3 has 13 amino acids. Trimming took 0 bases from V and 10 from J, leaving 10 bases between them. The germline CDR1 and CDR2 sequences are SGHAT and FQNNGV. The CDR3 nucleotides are TGTGCCAGCAGCTTAGATCTTCGGGGGGAGCAGTTCTTC. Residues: CASSLDLRGEQFF.